A selection of T cell receptor beta chains follows, all from one sample in a study of blood T cell repertoires in COVID-19. Sequenced by immunoSEQ multiplex PCR; TCRdb stores in-frame clones only, minus some. The sample has some 70,000 clones, around 89% seen once. The source material was PBMCs or T cells enriched from blood (not recorded which). The receptors originated from a woman aged 40 to 50 who had recovered from COVID-19. The CDR3 runs from the conserved cysteine through the conserved F or W. D genes are given only for firm matches. Not every row has a clone size; where given, it reads once, few, many or a size class.

>14|.|.|TRBJ1-2|TRBV19
CASSMVQANYGYTF
TGTGCCAGTAGTATGGTACAGGCCAACTATGGCTACACCTTC
>15|.|.|TRBJ2-2|TRBV3-1/TRBV3-2
CASSRSSGGTGELFF
TGTGCCAGCAGCCGCTCGAGCGGTGGCACCGGGGAGCTGTTTTTT
>17|once|.|TRBJ1-5|TRBV11-3
CASSLDPPRVRNQPQHF
TGTGCCAGCAGCTTAGATCCCCCCCGGGTGCGCAATCAGCCCCAGCATTTT
>14|.|.|TRBJ1-2|TRBV21-1
CASSRKQGRWGYTF
TGTGCCAGCAGCCGAAAACAGGGGAGATGGGGCTACACCTTC
>15|.|.|TRBJ1-4|TRBV6-1
CASSEGRSQHEKLFF
TGTGCCAGCAGTGAAGGAAGGAGTCAGCATGAAAAACTGTTTTTT
>14|.|.|TRBJ1-4|TRBV6-6
CASSQTATNEKLFF
TGTGCCAGCAGCCAGACAGCAACTAATGAAAAACTGTTTTTT
>14|.|.|TRBJ2-3|TRBV5-1
CASSFSQSTDTQYF
TGCGCCAGCAGCTTCTCGCAGAGCACAGATACGCAGTATTTT
>14|.|.|TRBJ1-2|TRBV27
CASGKTGSAYGYTF
TGTGCCAGCGGAAAGACAGGATCCGCCTATGGCTACACCTTC
>15|.|.|TRBJ2-1|TRBV15
CATSRGGVGVNEQFF
TGTGCCACCAGCAGAGGGGGAGTAGGCGTCAATGAGCAGTTCTTC
>16|once|.|TRBJ2-2|TRBV6-2/TRBV6-3
CASSYRTEKGSGELFF
TGTGCCAGCAGTTACAGGACAGAAAAGGGGTCCGGGGAGCTGTTTTTT
>15|.|.|TRBJ2-6|TRBV19
CASSISGSGANVLTF
TGTGCCAGTAGTATAAGCGGCTCTGGGGCCAACGTCCTGACTTTC